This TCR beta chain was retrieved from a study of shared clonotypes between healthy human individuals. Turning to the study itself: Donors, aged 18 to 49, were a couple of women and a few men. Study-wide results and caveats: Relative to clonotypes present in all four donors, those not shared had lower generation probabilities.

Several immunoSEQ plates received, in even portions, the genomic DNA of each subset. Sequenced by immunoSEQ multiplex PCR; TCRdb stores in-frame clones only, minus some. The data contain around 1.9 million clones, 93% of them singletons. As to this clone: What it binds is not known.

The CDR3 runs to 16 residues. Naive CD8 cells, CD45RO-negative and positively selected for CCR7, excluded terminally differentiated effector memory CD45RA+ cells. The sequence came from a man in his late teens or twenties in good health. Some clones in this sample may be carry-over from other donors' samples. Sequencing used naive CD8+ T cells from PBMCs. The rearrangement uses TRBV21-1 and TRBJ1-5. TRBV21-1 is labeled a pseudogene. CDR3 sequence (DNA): TGTGCCAGCAGCCCTGGGTCAGAGGTCAGCAATCAGCCCCAGCATTTT. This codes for CASSPGSEVSNQPQHF.